This is a list of T cell receptor beta chains from one sample in a study of technical replicates of blood from several donors. Sequenced by immunoSEQ multiplex PCR; TCRdb stores in-frame clones only, minus some. The sample yields about 89,000 clones, approximately 94% seen once. Sample: T cells isolated from PBMCs. These TCRs come from a human donor in good health. Each CDR3 is given with its conserved first and last residue. The order of the fields is CDR3 protein, CDR3 DNA, V gene, clone size, J gene, D gene. The D gene is left open where the match is weak. A row's size may be missing; if present it is once, few, many or a size class.

CASSLVSDNYGYTF,TGCGCCAGCAGCTTGGTATCAGATAACTATGGCTACACCTTC,TRBV5-1,.,TRBJ1-2,.
CAWTSFREQYF,TGTGCCTGGACTAGCTTTCGCGAGCAGTACTTC,TRBV30,.,TRBJ2-7,.
CASSLGGENTEAFF,TGTGCCAGCAGCTTAGGCGGGGAGAACACTGAAGCTTTCTTT,TRBV7-9,.,TRBJ1-1,.
CASSSPGGETQYF,TGTGCCAGCAGCTCCCCAGGGGGAGAGACCCAGTACTTC,TRBV6-6,.,TRBJ2-5,TRBD1
CASSQGGIGEKLFF,TGTGCCAGCAGTCAAGGGGGAATAGGTGAAAAACTGTTTTTT,TRBV27,few,TRBJ1-4,.
CASSDGRAGGSDEQFF,TGTGCCAGCAGTGACGGCCGAGCGGGAGGATCTGATGAGCAGTTCTTC,TRBV6-4,.,TRBJ2-1,TRBD2
CASSQVYRGDYGYTF,TGCGCCAGCAGCCAAGTTTACAGGGGTGACTATGGCTACACCTTC,TRBV4-1,.,TRBJ1-2,TRBD1
CASNAQGFGNEQFF,TGTGCCAGCAACGCGCAGGGGTTCGGGAATGAGCAGTTCTTC,TRBV6-5,.,TRBJ2-1,.
CASSPDRGEWNTEAFF,TGTGCCAGCAGCCCAGACAGGGGCGAGTGGAACACTGAAGCTTTCTTT,TRBV11-2,.,TRBJ1-1,TRBD1
CASSPDRAHEQYF,TGTGCCAGCAGTCCGGACAGGGCCCACGAGCAGTACTTC,TRBV2,.,TRBJ2-7,TRBD1
CASSLTGSTGELFF,TGCGCCAGCAGCTTGACAGGTAGCACCGGGGAGCTGTTTTTT,TRBV5-1,.,TRBJ2-2,.
CAISVLKQGIGYGYTF,TGTGCCATCAGTGTTCTCAAGCAGGGTATAGGCTATGGCTACACCTTC,TRBV10-3,.,TRBJ1-2,.
CAWQVSDYGYTF,TGTGCCTGGCAGGTTTCCGACTATGGCTACACCTTC,TRBV30,.,TRBJ1-2,.
CASSSAGLETQYF,TGTGCCAGCAGCTCAGCGGGGCTGGAGACCCAGTACTTC,TRBV5-8,.,TRBJ2-5,TRBD2
CASSPPGRGYHEQYF,TGTGCCAGCAGCCCACCGGGCAGGGGGTACCACGAGCAGTACTTC,TRBV5-6,.,TRBJ2-7,TRBD1
CASSLEGGNQPQHF,TGCGCCAGCAGCCTAGAGGGGGGGAATCAGCCCCAGCATTTT,TRBV4-1,.,TRBJ1-5,.
CASTRDRAIRSNQPQHF,TGTGCCAGCACCCGGGACAGGGCCATTAGAAGCAATCAGCCCCAGCATTTT,TRBV28,.,TRBJ1-5,TRBD1
CASSLRWGTGPGNTIYF,TGTGCCAGCAGTCTTCGTTGGGGGACAGGGCCTGGAAACACCATATATTTT,TRBV27,.,TRBJ1-3,TRBD1
CASSLASRTYSYEQYF,TGCGCCAGCAGCTTGGCCTCGAGGACTTACTCCTACGAGCAGTACTTC,TRBV5-1,once,TRBJ2-7,.
CASSFGDRDGYTF,TGCGCCAGCAGCTTCGGGGACAGGGACGGCTACACCTTC,TRBV5-1,.,TRBJ1-2,TRBD1
CASSFWGPGTDTQYF,TGCGCCAGCAGCTTTTGGGGGCCCGGCACAGATACGCAGTATTTT,TRBV5-1,.,TRBJ2-3,.
CASSFRRPGGGANTGELFF,TGTGCCAGCAGTTTCCGACGGCCAGGGGGCGGCGCGAACACCGGGGAGCTGTTTTTT,TRBV28,.,TRBJ2-2,TRBD1
CASSVRAGVEQFF,TGTGCCAGTAGTGTAAGAGCGGGGGTTGAGCAGTTCTTC,TRBV19,.,TRBJ2-1,TRBD2
CASSDSFGGSYNEQFF,TGTGCCAGCAGTGACTCGTTTGGCGGTTCCTACAATGAGCAGTTCTTC,TRBV6-4,.,TRBJ2-1,.
CASSSAGNQPQHF,TGTGCCAGCAGCAGTGCGGGGAATCAGCCCCAGCATTTT,TRBV7-6,.,TRBJ1-5,.
CASSPPTGSSYNEQFF,TGTGCCAGCAGCCCCCCGACGGGGAGCTCCTACAATGAGCAGTTCTTC,TRBV9,.,TRBJ2-1,.
CASSISGTGVGEQFF,TGTGCCAGCAGCATTAGCGGGACAGGGGTGGGTGAGCAGTTCTTC,TRBV27,.,TRBJ2-1,TRBD1
CASSLSSDMVYEQYF,TGTGCCAGCAGTTTATCGAGTGATATGGTCTACGAGCAGTACTTC,TRBV27,.,TRBJ2-7,.
CASSQDESNSVPLHF,TGCGCCAGCAGCCAAGACGAGAGCAACAGTGTACCCCTCCACTTT,TRBV5-1,.,TRBJ1-6,.
CASSLGSGTTGEQFF,TGCGCCAGCAGCTTGGGTAGCGGTACGACGGGTGAGCAGTTCTTC,TRBV5-1,.,TRBJ2-1,.
CASSPLAGGEDTQYF,TGTGCCAGCTCGCCACTCGCAGGGGGCGAGGATACGCAGTATTTT,TRBV18,.,TRBJ2-3,TRBD1
CASSNRGTYEQYF,TGTGCCAGCAGTAACAGGGGCACCTACGAGCAGTACTTC,TRBV6-5,.,TRBJ2-7,TRBD1
CASSVESGERTGELFF,TGTGCCAGCAGCGTAGAAAGCGGGGAGAGGACCGGGGAGCTGTTTTTT,TRBV9,.,TRBJ2-2,TRBD2
CASSNPGQGEFGYTF,TGTGCCAGCAGCAACCCGGGACAGGGAGAATTTGGCTACACCTTC,TRBV7-9,.,TRBJ1-2,TRBD1
CASSLVMRPPTSAIQGQYF,TGTGCCAGCAGCTTAGTAATGCGGCCTCCTACGAGCGCCATTCAAGGGCAGTACTTC,TRBV11-2,.,TRBJ2-7,.
CASSFSGSNTGELFF,TGTGCCAGCAGTTTTTCCGGGTCTAACACCGGGGAGCTGTTTTTT,TRBV6-5,.,TRBJ2-2,.
CAWMARGVGNEQFF,TGTGCCTGGATGGCCCGGGGAGTAGGCAATGAGCAGTTCTTC,TRBV30,.,TRBJ2-1,.
CASSQTGGGNTIYF,TGTGCCAGCAGCCAAACAGGGGGCGGAAACACCATATATTTT,TRBV4-2,.,TRBJ1-3,TRBD1
CASSPGEGLKQYF,TGTGCCAGCAGCCCCGGCGAGGGACTTAAGCAGTATTTT,TRBV21-1,once,TRBJ2-3,.
CASSSSIQRSYDQPQETQYF,TGTGCCAGCAGTTCCTCTATTCAGCGGAGCTACGACCAGCCGCAAGAGACCCAGTACTTC,TRBV28,.,TRBJ2-5,.
CASSSRQGTGNTIYF,TGTGCCAGCAGCTCCCGACAGGGGACTGGAAACACCATATATTTT,TRBV9,.,TRBJ1-3,TRBD1
CASSYSGGSLSGYTF,TGTGCCAGCAGTTACTCGGGAGGGTCCCTGTCGGGCTACACCTTC,TRBV6-5,.,TRBJ1-2,.
CASSLQGTLEGYTF,TGTGCCAGCAGCTTACAGGGTACCCTTGAGGGCTACACCTTC,TRBV6-5,.,TRBJ1-2,.
CASSLIPNLPGGTEAFF,TGTGCCAGCAGCCTCATACCCAACCTCCCGGGGGGCACTGAAGCTTTCTTT,TRBV27,.,TRBJ1-1,.
CASSDLGGAVTGELFF,TGTGCCAGCAGCGATTTAGGGGGCGCGGTAACCGGGGAGCTGTTTTTT,TRBV5-4,.,TRBJ2-2,TRBD1
CASSLGADYGYTF,TGTGCCAGCAGCTTAGGGGCAGACTATGGCTACACCTTC,TRBV7-6,.,TRBJ1-2,.
CASSADRVITEAFF,TGTGCCAGCAGCGCGGACAGGGTGATCACTGAAGCTTTCTTT,TRBV9,.,TRBJ1-1,TRBD1
CASSKWRDVQETQYF,TGTGCCAGTAGTAAATGGCGGGACGTCCAAGAGACCCAGTACTTC,TRBV19,.,TRBJ2-5,.
CASSYQAGGKIYNEQFF,TGTGCCAGCAGCTACCAAGCGGGAGGCAAAATTTACAATGAGCAGTTCTTC,TRBV13,.,TRBJ2-1,TRBD2
CASSRQGAWNYGYTF,TGCGCCAGCAGCCGACAGGGGGCCTGGAACTATGGCTACACCTTC,TRBV5-1,.,TRBJ1-2,TRBD1
CASTGELNTGELFF,TGTGCCAGCACAGGGGAGTTGAACACCGGGGAGCTGTTTTTT,TRBV6-1,.,TRBJ2-2,.
CASSLTGQGFTEQFF,TGTGCCAGCAGTTTAACGGGACAGGGCTTTACTGAGCAGTTCTTC,TRBV28,.,TRBJ2-1,TRBD1
CSVKQGNSNQPQHF,TGCAGCGTTAAACAGGGAAATAGCAATCAGCCCCAGCATTTT,TRBV29-1,.,TRBJ1-5,.
CASSHTGTGGHEQYF,TGTGCCAGCAGCCACACCGGGACAGGGGGCCACGAGCAGTACTTC,TRBV7-9,.,TRBJ2-7,TRBD1
CASSVTGGSTGELFF,TGTGCCAGCAGCGTAACAGGGGGTAGTACCGGGGAGCTGTTTTTT,TRBV9,.,TRBJ2-2,TRBD1